Listed below are T cell receptor beta chains from one sample, sequenced in a study of shared clonotypes between healthy human individuals. Measured with immunoSEQ multiplex PCR; TCRdb has only the in-frame clones, and not every one. The table has around 330,000 clones, approximately 79% seen once. Specimen: memory CD4+ T cells sorted from blood. Receptor source: a man aged 30 to 45 in good health. The CDR3 runs from the conserved cysteine through the conserved F or W. The D gene is left open where the match is weak. The listing skips clone size in some rows; elsewhere it reads once, few, many or a size class.

TRBJ2-3,.,TRBD2,19,TRBV18,TGTGCCAGCTCACCACCGGTGGTCGAGCGGGAGGGCCTAACAGATACGCAGTATTTT,CASSPPVVEREGLTDTQYF
TRBJ2-3,.,TRBD2,16,TRBV5-1,TGCGCCAGCAGGCCCTTAGCGGGAGGCGGCACAGATACGCAGTATTTT,CASRPLAGGGTDTQYF
TRBJ1-4,.,.,15,TRBV5-1,TGCGCCAGCAGCTTGGAGGTTGGGGGAAATGAAAAACTGTTTTTT,CASSLEVGGNEKLFF
TRBJ2-7,few,.,13,TRBV14,TGTGCCAGCAGCCATTTGTCATCCTACGAGCAGTACTTC,CASSHLSSYEQYF
TRBJ2-7,.,.,12,TRBV6-1,TGTGCCAGCAGTGAAACATATTACGAGCAGTACTTC,CASSETYYEQYF
TRBJ1-1,.,.,13,TRBV6-6,TGTGCCAGCAACGTCATCTGGAACACTGAAGCTTTCTTT,CASNVIWNTEAFF
TRBJ1-2,.,.,15,TRBV18,TGTGCCAGCTCACCAGCGTCTGAAGCTAACTATGGCTACACCTTC,CASSPASEANYGYTF
TRBJ2-1,once,TRBD1,13,TRBV5-6,TGTGCCAGCAGCTTACAGGGGGCTGAAGAGCAGTTCTTC,CASSLQGAEEQFF
TRBJ2-3,.,TRBD2,14,TRBV14,TGTGCCAGCAGCCAGGGACTAGCGGCAGATACGCAGTATTTT,CASSQGLAADTQYF
TRBJ2-7,.,TRBD2,14,TRBV13,TGTGCCAGCAGCCCGGGACTAGCAGAGGGCGAGCAGTACTTC,CASSPGLAEGEQYF
TRBJ1-2,.,TRBD1,14,TRBV28,TGTGCCAGCCTTCGGACAGGGGCCGGTTATGGCTACACCTTC,CASLRTGAGYGYTF
TRBJ2-6,few,.,17,TRBV5-4,TGTGCCAGCAGCTTGTCGGGGATCGCTCTGGGGGCCAACGTCCTGACTTTC,CASSLSGIALGANVLTF
TRBJ1-1,.,.,14,TRBV5-1,TGCGCCAGCAGCTTATGGAGGGGAGATACTGAAGCTTTCTTT,CASSLWRGDTEAFF
TRBJ2-7,.,.,16,TRBV7-2,TGTGCCAGCAGCCCAAGAAAGACAGGCCGGGACTACGAGCAGTACTTC,CASSPRKTGRDYEQYF
TRBJ2-7,.,.,14,TRBV5-1,TGCGCCAGCAGTTTGAGTGGCAGGGGCTACGAGCAGTACTTC,CASSLSGRGYEQYF
TRBJ1-1,few,TRBD1,15,TRBV19,TGTGCCAGTAGTTTAGGACAGGGGGCGAACACTGAAGCTTTCTTT,CASSLGQGANTEAFF
TRBJ2-3,few,.,11,TRBV29-1,TGCAGCGTTGGTTCCTCGGGTACGCAGTATTTT,CSVGSSGTQYF
TRBJ2-7,.,TRBD2,16,TRBV6-1,TGTGCCAGCAGTGAAAGGTGGCGGGAGGGGTTCTACGAGCAGTACTTC,CASSERWREGFYEQYF
TRBJ1-1,.,TRBD1,15,TRBV9,TGTGCCAGCAGCCTCGGAGCGGACAGGGACGGCGAAGCTTTCTTT,CASSLGADRDGEAFF
TRBJ2-7,.,.,15,TRBV19,TGTGCCAGTAGTGTAGCCGGGGGAGGTTCCTACGAGCAGTACTTC,CASSVAGGGSYEQYF
TRBJ2-7,many,TRBD1,13,TRBV2,TGTGCCTCCCGGGACAGGGGAGTATACGAGCAGTACTTC,CASRDRGVYEQYF
TRBJ2-1,.,.,15,TRBV6-1,TGTGCCAGCACCTCAGGGTGGAGCTCCTACAATGAGCAGTTCTTC,CASTSGWSSYNEQFF
TRBJ1-2,.,.,12,TRBV14,TGTGCCAGCAGCCTTAGGGGTAGTGGCTACACCTTC,CASSLRGSGYTF
TRBJ2-5,few,.,13,TRBV5-4,TGTGCCAGCAGCCCAGAACCGGGGGTGACCCAGTACTTC,CASSPEPGVTQYF
TRBJ2-7,.,TRBD2,15,TRBV7-2,TGTGCCAGCAGCTTAGCGAGCGGGAGTATCTACGAGCAGTACTTC,CASSLASGSIYEQYF
TRBJ2-6,.,.,14,TRBV9,TGTGCCAGCAGCGTCCAATCTGGGGCCAACGTCCTGACTTTC,CASSVQSGANVLTF
TRBJ2-2,.,.,16,TRBV2,TGTGCCAGCAGGGAACGGGAGTTGGTTTACACCGGGGAGCTGTTTTTT,CASRERELVYTGELFF
TRBJ2-7,few,.,15,TRBV6-6,TGTGCCAGCAAACATACGGGCAGGCGGCCAGGCGAGCAGTACTTC,CASKHTGRRPGEQYF
TRBJ1-1,.,TRBD1,13,TRBV29-1,TGCAGCGTTGAGAGGGACAGGGGCACTGAAGCTTTCTTT,CSVERDRGTEAFF
TRBJ2-7,once,.,16,TRBV7-8,TGTGCCAGCAGCTTAGTGAGGCAGTGGAGCTCCTACGAGCAGTACTTC,CASSLVRQWSSYEQYF
TRBJ2-5,once,TRBD2,15,TRBV27,TGTGCCAGCAGGCCAGCGGGAGGGCCCAGAGGGGACCAGTACTTC,CASRPAGGPRGDQYF
TRBJ1-3,once,.,14,TRBV18,TGTGCCAGCTCACAGCAGGGGTCTGGAAACACCATATATTTT,CASSQQGSGNTIYF
TRBJ1-6,once,.,14,TRBV5-1,TGCGCCAGCAGCTTGGACAGGGTTAATTCACCCCTCCACTTT,CASSLDRVNSPLHF
TRBJ2-1,.,TRBD2,18,TRBV19,TGTGCCAGTAGTATTTTCGGTCCCAGCGGGAGCTCCTACAATGAGCAGTTCTTC,CASSIFGPSGSSYNEQFF
TRBJ2-1,.,TRBD1,14,TRBV28,TGTGCCAGCAGTTTATCGGGACAGAGCAATGAGCAGTTCTTC,CASSLSGQSNEQFF
TRBJ2-1,.,TRBD2,18,TRBV4-3,TGCGCCAGCAGCCTCTTAGGGGTAGCGGGAGGGCCGACGGGTGAGCAGTTCTTC,CASSLLGVAGGPTGEQFF
TRBJ1-1,few,.,14,TRBV28,TGTGCCAGCAGCCTTTTTAAGGGGATGGAAGTAGCTTTCTTT,CASSLFKGMEVAFF
TRBJ1-2,.,.,12,TRBV29-1,TGCAGCGTTGTTAAGGGGAGCTATGGCTACACCTTC,CSVVKGSYGYTF
TRBJ2-1,.,.,14,TRBV5-1,TGCGCCAGCAGCGGGCAGGGGCTGAACAATGAGCAGTTCTTC,CASSGQGLNNEQFF
TRBJ2-7,.,.,11,TRBV18,TGTGCCAGCTCACCAGTCTACGAGCAGTACTTC,CASSPVYEQYF
TRBJ2-5,.,.,13,TRBV18,TGTGCCAGCTCACCGCGGCAGGAAGAGACCCAGTACTTC,CASSPRQEETQYF
TRBJ2-3,.,TRBD2,14,TRBV10-3,TGTGCCATCACCGGGGGACTAGCCACAGATACGCAGTATTTT,CAITGGLATDTQYF
TRBJ2-7,.,TRBD1,15,TRBV2,TGTGCCAGCAGAGCCGGGACAGGGGGATCGTACGAGCAGTACTTC,CASRAGTGGSYEQYF
TRBJ2-7,.,.,16,TRBV7-2,TGTGCCAGCAGCTTAGGTCAGGCCCGGGGGACCTACGAGCAGTACTTC,CASSLGQARGTYEQYF
TRBJ2-2,few,TRBD1,16,TRBV5-1,TGCGCCAGCAGCTTGGCCGGGACAGGGAGAGCCGGGGAGCTGTTTTTT,CASSLAGTGRAGELFF
TRBJ2-5,.,.,15,TRBV4-3,TGCGCCAGCAGCCAGGACCAGAGGCTCCAAGAGACCCAGTACTTC,CASSQDQRLQETQYF
TRBJ1-1,.,.,13,TRBV6-5,TGTGCCAGCAGTTATCAGAAGAACACTGAAGCTTTCTTT,CASSYQKNTEAFF
TRBJ2-3,many,TRBD2,14,TRBV5-4,TGTGCCAGCAGCTTGTTGGCGGGAGGCGTTACGCAGTATTTT,CASSLLAGGVTQYF
TRBJ1-1,few,TRBD1,14,TRBV7-9,TGTGCCAGCATTCGGGGGACAGGGTTTCCTGAAGCTTTCTTT,CASIRGTGFPEAFF